Below, 5 T cell receptor beta chains from the same sample are listed, as sequenced in a study of shared T cell receptors in the human thymus. Assay used: immunoSEQ multiplex PCR; TCRdb lists only in-frame clones, some missing. The sample yields approximately 760,000 clones, 70% to 90% seen once. This sample was shared with a second study, whose subject was human thymus T cells.

Source material: thymocytes. The receptors derive from a girl in the first two years of life with a congenital heart defect.

The chain employs TRBV27 and TRBJ2-1; possibly TRBD1 for D (5 bases). CDR3 size: 16 residues. Germline values: CDR1 MNHEY, CDR2 SMNVEV (reference sequence). V lost 5 bases, J lost 8 bases, and 22 bases lay in between. The CDR3 loop reads CASSLPSRTRSYEQFF. The CDR3 DNA follows: TGTGCCAGCAGTCTACCCTCCCGGACAAGATCGTATGAGCAGTTCTTC.

The V and J genes are TRBV2 and TRBJ1-2; TRBD1 is a possible D gene (6 bases). V was shortened by 6 bases and J by 5 bases, with 19 bases between the two germline ends. The CDR3 loop spans 15 amino acids. Germline CDR1 SNHLY, CDR2 FYNNEI. In DNA, the CDR3 is TGTGCCAGCAGAGTAAAACTAGAGGGGGGGTATGGCTACACCTTC. Protein: CASRVKLEGGYGYTF.

The chain has TRBV6-5 and TRBJ1-6; unclear D gene. Looked up from germline, CDR1 is MNHEY and CDR2 is SVGAGI. Trimming took off 6 bases at V and 9 bases at J, with 18 bases between the two ends. The CDR3 contains 15 residues. The CDR3 DNA sequence: TGTGCCAGCAGATCCTCCGGGTCCCCTATTTCACCCCTCCACTTT. This encodes CASRSSGSPISPLHF.

V gene TRBV15 combines with J gene TRBJ1-5, with a tentative D call TRBD1 (6 bases). CDR1 is LNHNV, CDR2 YYDKDF, per germline (reference sequence). Trimming left V 0 bases short and J 3 bases short, with 12 bases between. The CDR3 length is 16 residues. Here the CDR3 DNA reads TGTGCCACCAGCAGAGACCAGGACAGAGACAATCAGCCCCAGCATTTT. This codes for CATSRDQDRDNQPQHF.

The chain combines TRBV18 with TRBJ2-7, with 8 bases identical to TRBD1. Per germline, CDR1 KGHSH and CDR2 LQKENI. The CDR3 extends over 17 amino acids. J was trimmed by 1 base and V by 2 bases; bases with no gene match: 10. The CDR3 DNA reads as TGTGCCAGCTCACCAGCAGACAGGGGAGGTGGGTCCTACGAGCAGTACTTC. It encodes CASSPADRGGGSYEQYF.